The 8 T cell receptor beta chains below all came from one sample that was sequenced in a study of T cell repertoires in cytomegalovirus infection. From the reads, TCRdb called clonotypes with MiXCR, one entry per CDR3 protein. This repertoire shows some 920,000 distinct CDR3 sequences, approximately 30% found once; its top ten account for 13%. The antigens these receptors bind are not known. Sample: cultured CD8+ T cells from PBMCs, taken from culture after CMV antigen stimulation. The source of these receptors is a human donor in good health (CMV status not recorded). Some clones in this sample may be carry-over from other donors' samples.

This sequence joins TRBV27 and TRBJ2-3; 7 nucleotides align to TRBD1. Germline V gives CDR1 MNHEY, CDR2 SMNVEV (reference sequence). Unmatched junction bases numbered 9, after V lost 7 bases and J lost 2 bases. This CDR3 is built from 15 residues. Here the CDR3 reads CASKPRDRPTDTQYF. CDR3 bases: TGTGCCAGCAAGCCCCGGGACAGACCCACAGATACGCAGTATTTT.

This clonotype showed up just a few times. The chain recombines TRBV7-9 with TRBJ2-3; D ambiguous. V was clipped by 3 bases and J by 3 bases, with 10 bases between them. The CDR3 covers 14 residues. CDR1 is SEHNR and CDR2 is FQNEAQ in the germline V gene (reference sequence). The CDR3 sequence is CASSFIGLTDTQYF. CDR3 in DNA: TGTGCCAGCAGCTTCATAGGGTTAACAGATACGCAGTATTTT.

This clonotype was detected a few times. J is TRBJ2-7 and V is TRBV20-1; D is possibly TRBD1 (7 bases). CDR3 length: 14 residues. In germline, CDR1 is DFQATT, CDR2 SNEGSKA (reference sequence). CDR3 in DNA: TGCAGCGCCGAGGAGGGGGCGAGCCCCTACGAGCAGTACGTC. Amino acid sequence: CSAEEGASPYEQYV.

The V call is TRBV7-9, the J call TRBJ1-2, with 7 nucleotides matching TRBD1. CDR1 and CDR2 (germline): SEHNR, FQNEAQ (reference sequence). This CDR3 has 15 residues. V trimming: 2 bases; J trimming: 0 bases; junction bases outside the gene matches: 3. The CDR3 DNA follows: TGTGCCAGCAGCTTAAGGACAGGACCTAACTATGGCTACACCTTC. The encoded protein is CASSLRTGPNYGYTF.

This clonotype has more than one count but fewer than ten. This chain joins TRBV20-1 and TRBJ1-1; no reliable D call. CDR3 length equals 14 residues. Germline CDR1 reads DFQATT; CDR2 reads SNEGSKA (reference sequence). V lost 4 bases to trimming and J lost 3 bases, with 15 bases between them. This chain's CDR3 is CSAIGRARYTEAFF. The CDR3 bases are TGCAGTGCTATCGGACGGGCGCGGTACACTGAAGCTTTCTTT.

The rearrangement links TRBV6-2 or TRBV6-3 to TRBJ2-7; D is undetermined. The CDR3 sequence is 13 residues long. The germline V gene has CDR1 MNHEY and CDR2 SVGEGT. The V end lost 2 bases, the J end lost 3 bases, and 8 bases lay between the germline ends. The chain's CDR3 is CASSYALLYEQYV. CDR3 in DNA: TGTGCCAGCAGTTACGCGCTCCTCTACGAGCAGTACGTC.

This clonotype has ten or more counts. The chain has TRBV7-2 and TRBJ2-5, with TRBD2 matching over 8 bases. The V gene's germline CDR1 is SGHTA and CDR2 FQGNSA. V shed 4 bases, J shed 4 bases, and the junction held 5 bases outside the gene matches. The CDR3 runs to 14 residues. CDR3 DNA: TGTGCCAGCAGCTACGTAGCGGGGCGAGAGACCCAGTACTTC. Its translation is CASSYVAGRETQYF.

The chain uses TRBV28 and TRBJ2-6; a possible D gene is TRBD1 (5 bases). The length of the CDR3 is 16 residues. With 3 bases removed from V and 2 bases from J, the gap between germline ends came to 11 bases. CDR1 MDHEN and CDR2 SYDVKM come from the germline V gene. The CDR3 region has the DNA TGTGCCAGCAGTTTTGGACAAATAGCTGGGGCCAACGTCCTGACTTTC. Translation gives CASSFGQIAGANVLTF.